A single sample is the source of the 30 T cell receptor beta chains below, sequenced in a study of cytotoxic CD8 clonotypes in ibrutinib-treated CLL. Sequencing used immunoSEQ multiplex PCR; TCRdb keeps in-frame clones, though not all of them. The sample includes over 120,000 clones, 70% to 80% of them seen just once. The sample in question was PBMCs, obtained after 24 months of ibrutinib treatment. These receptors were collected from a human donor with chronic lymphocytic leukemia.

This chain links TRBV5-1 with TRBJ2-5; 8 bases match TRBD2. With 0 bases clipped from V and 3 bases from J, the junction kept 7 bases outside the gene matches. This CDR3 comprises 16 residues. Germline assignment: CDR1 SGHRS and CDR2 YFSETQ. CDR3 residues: CASSLVPGTREETQYF. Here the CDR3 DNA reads TGCGCCAGCAGCTTGGTGCCCGGGACTAGAGAAGAGACCCAGTACTTC.

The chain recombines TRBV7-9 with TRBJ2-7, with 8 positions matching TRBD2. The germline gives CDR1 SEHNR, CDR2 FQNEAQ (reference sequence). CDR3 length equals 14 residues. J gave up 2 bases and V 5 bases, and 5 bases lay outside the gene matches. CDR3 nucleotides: TGTGCCAGCAGCCCAAGCGGGAGCCCCTACGAGCAGTACTTC. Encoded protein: CASSPSGSPYEQYF.

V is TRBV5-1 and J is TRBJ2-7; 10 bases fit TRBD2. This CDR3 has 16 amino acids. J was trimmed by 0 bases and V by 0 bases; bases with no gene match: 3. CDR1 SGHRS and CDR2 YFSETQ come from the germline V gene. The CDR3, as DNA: TGCGCCAGCAGCTTGGAGGCTAGCGGGAGCTCCTACGAGCAGTACTTC. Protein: CASSLEASGSSYEQYF.

The CDR3 DNA reads as TGTGCCAGCAGTTTATTGGTTAGCAATCAGCCCCAGCATTTT. Protein product: CASSLLVSNQPQHF. The V call is TRBV28, the J call TRBJ1-5, with D uncertain. The V end lost 1 base, the J end lost 0 bases, and 4 bases lay between the germline ends. Germline values: CDR1 MDHEN, CDR2 SYDVKM. The CDR3 runs to 14 residues.

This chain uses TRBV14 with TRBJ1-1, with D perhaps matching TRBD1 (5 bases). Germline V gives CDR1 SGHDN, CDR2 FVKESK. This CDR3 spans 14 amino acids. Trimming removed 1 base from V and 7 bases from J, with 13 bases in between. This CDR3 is CASSQARTRGEAFF. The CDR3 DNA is TGTGCCAGCAGCCAAGCCAGGACGAGGGGTGAAGCTTTCTTT.

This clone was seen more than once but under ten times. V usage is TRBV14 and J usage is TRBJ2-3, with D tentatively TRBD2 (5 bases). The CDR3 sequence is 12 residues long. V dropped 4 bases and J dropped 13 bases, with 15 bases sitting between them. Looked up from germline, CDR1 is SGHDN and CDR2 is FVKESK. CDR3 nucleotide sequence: TGTGCCAGCAGCCCCAAGCGGACCAAAAAGTATTTT. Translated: CASSPKRTKKYF.

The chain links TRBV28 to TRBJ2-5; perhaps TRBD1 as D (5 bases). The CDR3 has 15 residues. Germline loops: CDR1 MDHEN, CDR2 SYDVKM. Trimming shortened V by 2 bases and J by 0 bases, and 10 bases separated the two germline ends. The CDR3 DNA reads TGTGCCAGCAGTTTACAAGGGGCGTACCAAGAGACCCAGTACTTC. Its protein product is CASSLQGAYQETQYF.

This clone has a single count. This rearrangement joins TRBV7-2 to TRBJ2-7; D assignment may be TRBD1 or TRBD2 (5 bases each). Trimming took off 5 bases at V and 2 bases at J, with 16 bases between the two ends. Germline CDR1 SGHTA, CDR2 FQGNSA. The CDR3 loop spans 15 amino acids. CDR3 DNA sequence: TGTGCCAGCAGCCCGGGGCCTTCCGATCCCTACGAGCAGTACTTC. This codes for CASSPGPSDPYEQYF.

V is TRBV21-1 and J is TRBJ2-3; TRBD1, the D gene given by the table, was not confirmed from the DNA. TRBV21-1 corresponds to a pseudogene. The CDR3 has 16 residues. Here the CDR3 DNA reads TGTGCCAGCAGCAAAGTAAGGGGATGCGTGGCAGATACGCAGTATTTT. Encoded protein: CASSKVRGCVADTQYF.

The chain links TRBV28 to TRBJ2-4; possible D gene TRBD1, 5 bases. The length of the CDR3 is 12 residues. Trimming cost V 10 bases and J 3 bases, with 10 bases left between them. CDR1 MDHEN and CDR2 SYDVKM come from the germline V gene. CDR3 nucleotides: TGTGCCACAGGGTTCGGCAAAAACATTCAGTACTTC. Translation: CATGFGKNIQYF.

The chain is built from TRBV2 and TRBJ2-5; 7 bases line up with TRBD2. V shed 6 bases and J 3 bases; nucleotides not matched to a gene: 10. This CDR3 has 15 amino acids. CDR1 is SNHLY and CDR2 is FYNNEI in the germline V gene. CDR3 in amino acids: CASRPLAAGKETQYF. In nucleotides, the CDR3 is TGTGCCAGCAGGCCTCTAGCGGCGGGGAAAGAGACCCAGTACTTC.

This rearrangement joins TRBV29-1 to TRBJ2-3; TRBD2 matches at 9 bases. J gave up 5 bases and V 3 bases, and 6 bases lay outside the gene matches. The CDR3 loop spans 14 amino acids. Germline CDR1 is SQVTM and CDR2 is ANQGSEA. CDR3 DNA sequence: TGCAGCGTTGACGCGGGGGGGCCGCGAGATACGCAGTATTTT. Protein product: CSVDAGGPRDTQYF.

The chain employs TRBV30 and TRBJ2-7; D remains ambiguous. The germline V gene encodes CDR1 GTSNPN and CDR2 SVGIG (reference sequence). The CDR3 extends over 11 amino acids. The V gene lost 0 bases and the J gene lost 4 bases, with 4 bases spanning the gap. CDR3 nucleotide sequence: TGTGCCTGGAGTGTAATTTACGAGCAGTACTTC. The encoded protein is CAWSVIYEQYF.

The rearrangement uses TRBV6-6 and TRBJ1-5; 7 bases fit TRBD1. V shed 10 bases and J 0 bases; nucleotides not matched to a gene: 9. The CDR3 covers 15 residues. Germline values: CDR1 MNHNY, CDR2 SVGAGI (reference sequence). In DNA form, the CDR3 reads TGTGCCACCCGAGGGGGCCTCCGTAGCAATCAGCCCCAGCATTTT. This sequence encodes CATRGGLRSNQPQHF.

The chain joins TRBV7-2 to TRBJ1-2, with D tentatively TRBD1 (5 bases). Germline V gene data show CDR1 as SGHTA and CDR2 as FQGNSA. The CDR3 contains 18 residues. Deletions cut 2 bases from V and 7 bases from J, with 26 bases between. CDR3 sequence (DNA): TGTGCCAGCAGCTTACACCTGGGGGGGGAGGCTGCGTGGGGTGGCTACACCTTC. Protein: CASSLHLGGEAAWGGYTF.

CDR3 sequence: CASSSGVTAYEQYF. The DNA for the CDR3 is TGTGCCAGCTCATCCGGGGTCACTGCCTACGAGCAGTACTTC. The V call is TRBV18, the J call TRBJ2-7, with D possibly TRBD2 on 5 matching bases. Germline V gene data show CDR1 as KGHSH and CDR2 as LQKENI. V lost 5 bases, J lost 2 bases, and 13 bases lay in between. The CDR3 totals 14 residues. Together with reference TRBV18 and TRBJ2-7, the CDR3 gives the full variable domain: NAGVMQNPRHLVRRRGQEARLRCSPMKGHSHVYWYRQLPEEGLKFMVYLQKENIIDESGMPKERFSAEFPKEGPSILRIQQVVRGDSAAYFCASSSGVTAYEQYFGPGTRLTVT.

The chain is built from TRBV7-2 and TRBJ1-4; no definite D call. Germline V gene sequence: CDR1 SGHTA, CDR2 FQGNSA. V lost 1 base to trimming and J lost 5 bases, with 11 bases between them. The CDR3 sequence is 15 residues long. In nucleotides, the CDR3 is TGTGCCAGCAGCTTAGGGTCGGTCCCGAATGAAAAACTGTTTTTT. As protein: CASSLGSVPNEKLFF.

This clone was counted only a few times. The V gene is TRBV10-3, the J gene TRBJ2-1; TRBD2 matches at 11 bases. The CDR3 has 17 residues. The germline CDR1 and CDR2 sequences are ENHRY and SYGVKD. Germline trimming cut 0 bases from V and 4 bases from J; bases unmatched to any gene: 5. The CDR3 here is CAISESLAGGLYNEQFF. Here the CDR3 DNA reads TGTGCCATCAGTGAGTCTCTAGCGGGAGGACTGTACAATGAGCAGTTCTTC.

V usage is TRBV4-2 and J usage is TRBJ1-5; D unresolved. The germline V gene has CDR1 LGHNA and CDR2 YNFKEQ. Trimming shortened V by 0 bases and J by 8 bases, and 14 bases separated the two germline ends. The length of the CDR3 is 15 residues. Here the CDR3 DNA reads TGTGCCAGCAGCCAAGATTTCCCCGCCCTTGAGCCCCAGCATTTT. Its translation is CASSQDFPALEPQHF.

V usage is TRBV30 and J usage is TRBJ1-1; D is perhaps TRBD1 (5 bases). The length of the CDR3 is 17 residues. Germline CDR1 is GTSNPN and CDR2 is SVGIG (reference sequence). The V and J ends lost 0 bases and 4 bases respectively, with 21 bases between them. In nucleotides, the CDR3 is TGTGCCTGGAGTGTAGTGTGGAGGGGCCGGCGGGGCACTGAAGCTTTCTTT. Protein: CAWSVVWRGRRGTEAFF.

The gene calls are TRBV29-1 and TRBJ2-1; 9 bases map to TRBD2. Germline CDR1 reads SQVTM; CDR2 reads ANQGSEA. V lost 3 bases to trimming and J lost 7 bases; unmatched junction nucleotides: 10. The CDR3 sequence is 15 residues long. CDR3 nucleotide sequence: TGCAGCGTTGACCCAGCGGGAGGCGCGGGTAATGAGCAGTTCTTC. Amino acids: CSVDPAGGAGNEQFF.

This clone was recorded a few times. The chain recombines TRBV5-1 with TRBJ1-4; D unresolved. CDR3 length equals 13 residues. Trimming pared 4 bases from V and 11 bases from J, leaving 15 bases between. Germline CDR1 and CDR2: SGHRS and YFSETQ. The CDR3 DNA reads TGCGCCAGCAGCCCCGATGGCGAAGGGAAACTGTTTTTT. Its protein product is CASSPDGEGKLFF. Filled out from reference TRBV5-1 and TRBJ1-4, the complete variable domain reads KAGVTQTPRYLIKTRGQQVTLSCSPISGHRSVSWYQQTPGQGLQFLFEYFSETQRNKGNFPGRFSGRQFSNSRSEMNVSTLELGDSALYLCASSPDGEGKLFFGSGTQLSVL.

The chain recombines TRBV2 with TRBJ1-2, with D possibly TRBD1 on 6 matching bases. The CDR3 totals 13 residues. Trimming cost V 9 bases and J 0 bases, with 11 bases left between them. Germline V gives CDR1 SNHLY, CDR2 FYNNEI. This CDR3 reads CARGGVANYGYTF. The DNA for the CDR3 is TGTGCCAGAGGGGGAGTAGCTAACTATGGCTACACCTTC.

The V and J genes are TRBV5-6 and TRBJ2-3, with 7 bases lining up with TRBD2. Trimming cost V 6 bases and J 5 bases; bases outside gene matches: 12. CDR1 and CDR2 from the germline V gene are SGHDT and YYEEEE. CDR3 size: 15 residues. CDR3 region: CASTLSASGGDTQYF. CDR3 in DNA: TGTGCCAGCACCCTCTCGGCTAGCGGCGGAGATACGCAGTATTTT.

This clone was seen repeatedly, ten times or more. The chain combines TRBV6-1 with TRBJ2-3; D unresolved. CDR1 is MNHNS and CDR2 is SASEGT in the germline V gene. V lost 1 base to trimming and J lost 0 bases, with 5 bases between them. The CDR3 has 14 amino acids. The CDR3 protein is CASSEVASTDTQYF. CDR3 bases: TGTGCCAGCAGTGAAGTGGCTAGCACAGATACGCAGTATTTT.

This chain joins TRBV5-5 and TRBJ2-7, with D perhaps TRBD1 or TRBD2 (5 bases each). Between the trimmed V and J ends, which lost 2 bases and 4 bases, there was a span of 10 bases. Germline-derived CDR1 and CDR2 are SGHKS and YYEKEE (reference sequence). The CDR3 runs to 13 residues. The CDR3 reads CASSFGAEYEQYF. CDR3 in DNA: TGTGCCAGCAGCTTCGGGGCGGAGTACGAGCAGTACTTC.

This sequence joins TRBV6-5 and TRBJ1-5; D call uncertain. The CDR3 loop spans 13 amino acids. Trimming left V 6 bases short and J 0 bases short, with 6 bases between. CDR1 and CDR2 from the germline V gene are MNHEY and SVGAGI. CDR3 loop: CASSRTSNQPQHF. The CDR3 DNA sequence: TGTGCCAGCAGCCGCACTAGCAATCAGCCCCAGCATTTT.

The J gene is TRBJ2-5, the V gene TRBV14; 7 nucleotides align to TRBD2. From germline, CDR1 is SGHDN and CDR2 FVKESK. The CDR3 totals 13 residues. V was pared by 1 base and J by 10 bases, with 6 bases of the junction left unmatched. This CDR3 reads CASSQVGRGIQYF. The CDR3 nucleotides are TGTGCCAGCAGCCAAGTGGGGCGGGGGATCCAGTACTTC.

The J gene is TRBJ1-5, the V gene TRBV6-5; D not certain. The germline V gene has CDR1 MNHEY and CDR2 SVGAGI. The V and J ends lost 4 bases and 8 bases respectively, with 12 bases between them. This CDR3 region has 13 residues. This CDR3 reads CASSLYPEEPQHF. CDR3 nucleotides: TGTGCCAGCAGTTTGTACCCCGAGGAGCCCCAGCATTTT.

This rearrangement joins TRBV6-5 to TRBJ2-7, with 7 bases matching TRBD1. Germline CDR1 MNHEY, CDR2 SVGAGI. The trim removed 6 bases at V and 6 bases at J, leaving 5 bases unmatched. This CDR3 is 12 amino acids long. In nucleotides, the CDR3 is TGTGCCAGCAGCCCCACAGGGGCCGAGCAGTACTTC. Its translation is CASSPTGAEQYF.